This TCR beta chain was captured in a study of blood T cells in healthy people across ages. Primed by a sample-barcoded 5' primer and a J-beta primer mix, a second PCR proceeded for about 7 to 12 cycles. A 12-random-nucleotide template-switch adaptor tagged each cDNA molecule. All samples gave at least 2.5 million CDR3-containing paired-end reads. One entry per CDR3 protein, called by TCRdb with MiXCR from the 5' RACE reads. In the table there are about 1.5 million distinct CDR3 sequences, 42% of which are singletons. Peripheral blood samples of about 10 milliliters were drawn from each donor. Points from the study as a whole: Naive T cell percentage and TCR beta diversity correlated strongly.

The V and J ends lost 1 base and 7 bases respectively, with 19 bases between them. CDR1 KGHSH and CDR2 LQKENI come from the germline V gene. The CDR3 length is 16 residues. A word on this clonotype: Its antigen is as yet unknown.

The TCR comes from a young woman in good health. The specimen sequenced was blood. The gene calls are TRBV18 and TRBJ1-2; D may be TRBD1 (6 bases). CDR3 sequence reads: CASSPLASGGQFGYTF. The CDR3 nucleotides are TGTGCCAGCTCACCACTGGCGAGCGGGGGGCAATTTGGCTACACCTTC.